This T cell receptor beta chain was sequenced for a study of T cells of healthy individuals. TCRdb analysed the 5' RACE reads with MiXCR anew, one entry per CDR3 protein. Of roughly 87,000 distinct CDR3 sequences in the sample, around 17% were seen once. The CDR3 runs 17 residues. The germline gives CDR1 SGHNT, CDR2 YYREEE (reference sequence). Trimming cost V 4 bases and J 2 bases; bases outside gene matches: 9. This sequence was found in a human donor in good health. The chain has TRBV5-4 and TRBJ2-4; 10 bases are a match to TRBD2. The CDR3 sequence: CASSGTPGLASKNIQYF. CDR3 DNA sequence: TGTGCCAGCAGCGGTACACCGGGACTAGCGTCCAAAAACATTCAGTACTTC.